What follows are 13 T cell receptor beta chains derived from one specimen sequenced in a study of beta chain features in type 1 diabetes. General observations from the study: All four CD4+ subsets of Type 1 diabetes patients contained TCRB CDR3s that were moderately but significantly shorter.

No antigen has been identified for these receptors. Expressed TCRB transcripts were sequenced, since all the RNA that had been isolated was reverse transcribed. TCRdb's table, derived via immunoSEQ multiplex PCR, lists solely in-frame clones and lacks some. Counted here are 250,000 to 350,000 clones, 14% occurring once; the ten biggest clones make up around 0.016%. The sequenced sample was naive CD4+ T cells from blood. These TCRs come from a man aged 25 to 45 with type 1 diabetes.

CDR3 sequence reads: CASSLILAGTKNIQYF. The DNA of the CDR3 is TGTGCCAGCAGTTTAATTCTAGCGGGAACCAAAAACATTCAGTACTTC. The V call is TRBV28, the J call TRBJ2-4; 9 bases align to TRBD2. The CDR3 loop spans 16 amino acids. CDR1 and CDR2 from the germline V gene are MDHEN and SYDVKM. The J segment lost 2 bases and the V segment lost 2 bases, leaving 4 bases of the junction unmatched. Supplemented by reference TRBV28 and TRBJ2-4, the full variable domain reads DVKVTQSSRYLVKRTGEKVFLECVQDMDHENMFWYRQDPGLGLRLIYFSYDVKMKEKGDIPEGYSVSREKKERFSLILESASTNQTSMYLCASSLILAGTKNIQYFGAGTRLSVL.

The J gene is TRBJ1-2, the V gene TRBV28; TRBD1 agrees at 7 bases. The germline V gene has CDR1 MDHEN and CDR2 SYDVKM. CDR3 length equals 13 residues. Trimming took 5 bases from V and 7 from J; bases not matched to a gene: 7. The CDR3 region is CASSRGGVGGYTF. Written as DNA, the CDR3 is TGTGCCAGCAGTAGAGGGGGCGTGGGTGGCTACACCTTC.

The CDR3: CASSHLLGQIYGYTF. CDR3 DNA sequence: TGTGCCAGCAGTCACCTCCTGGGACAGATCTATGGCTACACCTTC. The chain is built from TRBV6-6 and TRBJ1-2, with 7 bases aligning to TRBD1. V lost 5 bases and J lost 4; bases outside the gene matches: 10. CDR3 length equals 15 residues. Per germline, CDR1 MNHNY and CDR2 SVGAGI (reference sequence).

V is TRBV19 and J is TRBJ1-5; D is possibly TRBD1 (6 bases). Germline V lookup: CDR1 LNHDA, CDR2 SQIVND (reference sequence). The V and J ends lost 4 bases and 3 bases respectively, with 16 bases between them. CDR3 length equals 16 residues. The CDR3 region is CASSTTTGFLNQPQHF. CDR3 in DNA: TGTGCCAGTAGTACGACAACAGGGTTTCTCAATCAGCCCCAGCATTTT. Based on the CDR3 plus reference TRBV19 and TRBJ1-5, the full variable domain is DGGITQSPKYLFRKEGQNVTLSCEQNLNHDAMYWYRQDPGQGLRLIYYSQIVNDFQKGDIAEGYSVSREKKESFPLTVTSAQKNPTAFYLCASSTTTGFLNQPQHFGDGTRLSIL.

This sequence joins TRBV7-2 and TRBJ1-2; maybe TRBD1 (6 bases). Germline CDR1 SGHTA, CDR2 FQGNSA. The CDR3 sequence is 13 residues long. Trimming cost V 5 bases and J 6 bases, with 13 bases left between them. The CDR3 is CASSTQGVDGYTF. DNA of the CDR3: TGTGCCAGCAGCACACAGGGAGTGGATGGCTACACCTTC.

J is TRBJ2-1 and V is TRBV11-3; possibly TRBD1 for D (5 bases). The CDR3 totals 13 residues. Germline CDR1 is SGHNT and CDR2 is YENEEA. Trimming took 3 bases from V and 8 from J, leaving 11 bases between them. CDR3 nucleotides: TGTGCCAGCAGCTTTCAGGGAATGGATGAGCAGTTCTTC. Translation gives CASSFQGMDEQFF.

This clone came up a few times. This sequence joins TRBV7-2 and TRBJ2-4; D is possibly TRBD2 (6 bases). This CDR3 spans 14 amino acids. Germline CDR1 reads SGHTA; CDR2 reads FQGNSA. The V and J ends lost 2 bases and 6 bases respectively, with 11 bases between them. This chain's CDR3 is CASSLLGSGNIQYF. The CDR3 bases are TGTGCCAGCAGCTTATTAGGTAGCGGAAACATTCAGTACTTC. Full variable domain (rest looked up from reference TRBV7-2 and TRBJ2-4): GAGVSQSPSNKVTEKGKDVELRCDPISGHTALYWYRQSLGQGLEFLIYFQGNSAPDKSGLPSDRFSAERTGGSVSTLTIQRTQQEDSAVYLCASSLLGSGNIQYFGAGTRLSVL.

This rearrangement joins TRBV5-1 to TRBJ2-3; 9 bases match TRBD1. Germline V gene lookup returns CDR1 SGHRS and CDR2 YFSETQ. The trim removed 1 base at V and 3 bases at J, leaving 3 bases unmatched. The CDR3 contains 15 residues. This CDR3 reads CASSLTGTGTDTQYF. Written as DNA, the CDR3 is TGCGCCAGCAGCTTGACCGGGACAGGGACAGATACGCAGTATTTT.

This clone was counted a few times. The chain couples TRBV7-2 to TRBJ2-3, with TRBD2 identical over 7 bases. Germline CDR1 SGHTA, CDR2 FQGNSA. The CDR3 totals 15 residues. Trimming cost V 1 base and J 6 bases; bases outside gene matches: 7. CDR3 sequence: CASSLGTRLQDTQYF. In nucleotides, the CDR3 is TGTGCCAGCAGCTTAGGGACTAGGCTCCAGGATACGCAGTATTTT.

The V and J genes are TRBV2 and TRBJ1-1, with D uncertain. Per germline, CDR1 SNHLY and CDR2 FYNNEI. CDR3 length: 12 residues. Trimming left V 7 bases short and J 2 bases short, with 8 bases between. The CDR3 DNA is TGTGCCAGCACCCGGGGAAACACTGAAGCTTTCTTT. This encodes CASTRGNTEAFF.

This chain uses TRBV5-1 with TRBJ2-3, with D unclear. The CDR3 has 14 amino acids. From germline, CDR1 is SGHRS and CDR2 YFSETQ. Trimming removed 0 bases at V and 2 bases at J, with 7 bases between. The CDR3 is CASSLGLNTDTQYF. The DNA of the CDR3 is TGCGCCAGCAGCTTGGGACTTAACACAGATACGCAGTATTTT. Full variable domain (remainder filled in from reference TRBV5-1 and TRBJ2-3): KAGVTQTPRYLIKTRGQQVTLSCSPISGHRSVSWYQQTPGQGLQFLFEYFSETQRNKGNFPGRFSGRQFSNSRSEMNVSTLELGDSALYLCASSLGLNTDTQYFGPGTRLTVL.

This sequence joins TRBV15 and TRBJ1-5; D is unresolved. Trimming stripped 0 bases from V and 3 bases from J, with 12 bases between. The CDR3 has 16 residues. Germline V gene lookup returns CDR1 LNHNV and CDR2 YYDKDF (reference sequence). The CDR3 DNA is TGTGCCACCAGCAGAGAGGGCATTGTAAACAATCAGCCCCAGCATTTT. This translates into CATSREGIVNNQPQHF.

The J gene is TRBJ1-2, the V gene TRBV19, with D hard to call. V dropped 11 bases and J dropped 3 bases, with 19 bases sitting between them. Germline values: CDR1 LNHDA, CDR2 SQIVND (reference sequence). The CDR3 totals 14 residues. CDR3 protein: CASIRSLDHYGYTF. The CDR3 DNA is TGTGCCTCCATTAGGAGCCTAGACCACTATGGCTACACCTTC.